These 27 T cell receptor beta chains were sequenced from one sample in a study of blood T cell repertoires in COVID-19. TCRdb's table, derived via immunoSEQ multiplex PCR, lists solely in-frame clones and lacks some. The sample lists 200,000 or so clones, around 87% seen once, with roughly 3% in the top ten. Sequenced material: peripheral blood. These receptors all come from a man aged 55 to 70 with acute or convalescent COVID-19.

The V and J genes are TRBV7-2 and TRBJ1-5, with TRBD1 matching 8 bases. V was pared by 5 bases and J by 4 bases, with 19 bases of the junction left unmatched. Germline V gene data show CDR1 as SGHTA and CDR2 as FQGNSA. The CDR3 spans 19 residues. The CDR3 DNA is TGTGCCAGCAGCCTAGGTGGGGGGACAGGATCCTATGGGAATCAGCCCCAGCATTTT. This sequence encodes CASSLGGGTGSYGNQPQHF.

This chain connects TRBV29-1 to TRBJ2-1; the D gene is possibly TRBD1 (5 bases). The germline V and J ends were trimmed by 7 bases and 4 bases, with 8 bases remaining between them. The germline V gene encodes CDR1 SQVTM and CDR2 ANQGSEA. The CDR3 runs 11 residues. CDR3 nucleotides: TGCAGCGCCCAGGGATACAATGAGCAGTTCTTC. Translated: CSAQGYNEQFF.

The J gene is TRBJ2-3, the V gene TRBV7-8, with a tentative D call TRBD2 (5 bases). V lost 3 bases and J 3 bases, leaving 7 bases between the germline ends. The CDR3 sequence is 13 residues long. The V gene's germline CDR1 is SGHVS and CDR2 FQNEAQ. CDR3 sequence (DNA): TGTGCCAGCAGCTTGGGGAGAACAGATACGCAGTATTTT. This translates into CASSLGRTDTQYF.

This chain joins TRBV19 and TRBJ2-7; a possible D gene is TRBD2 (6 bases). Germline assignment: CDR1 LNHDA and CDR2 SQIVND (reference sequence). This CDR3 contains 15 residues. Trimming shortened V by 3 bases and J by 6 bases, and 18 bases separated the two germline ends. The CDR3 coding sequence is TGTGCCAGTAGTATCCTTCCGGGGGTCGGATCCGAGCAGTACTTC. Encoded protein: CASSILPGVGSEQYF. Combining the CDR3 with reference TRBV19 and TRBJ2-7 gives the whole variable domain DGGITQSPKYLFRKEGQNVTLSCEQNLNHDAMYWYRQDPGQGLRLIYYSQIVNDFQKGDIAEGYSVSREKKESFPLTVTSAQKNPTAFYLCASSILPGVGSEQYFGPGTRLTVT.

The genes are TRBV6-6 and TRBJ1-5, with 12 bases that match TRBD1. The CDR3 consists of 16 residues. The V and J ends lost 6 bases and 1 base, in that order; junction bases with no gene match: 4. Per germline, CDR1 MNHNY and CDR2 SVGAGI (reference sequence). The DNA of the CDR3 is TGTGCCAGCAGGGGACAGGGGGCGAGGAGCAATCAGCCCCAGCATTTT. Translated, it gives CASRGQGARSNQPQHF.

About this clone: The identical CDR3 is also encoded by other nucleotide sequences in the sample. The chain is built from TRBV5-1 and TRBJ1-6, with D possibly matching TRBD1 (5 bases). Germline V CDR1 and CDR2: SGHRS, YFSETQ. Trimming took 0 bases from V and 6 from J, leaving 7 bases between them. CDR3 size: 14 residues. The chain's CDR3 is CASSLGQGNSPLHF. In nucleotides, the CDR3 is TGCGCCAGCAGCTTGGGGCAGGGTAATTCACCCCTCCACTTT.

This clone was counted a few times. The chain joins TRBV18 to TRBJ2-7, with 13 bases aligning to TRBD2. Germline V CDR1 and CDR2: KGHSH, LQKENI. V shed 6 bases and J 0 bases; nucleotides not matched to a gene: 11. CDR3 length: 18 amino acids. CDR3 in DNA: TGTGCCAGCTCCGAAGTGACTAGCGGGGGGTCTCGCTCCTACGAGCAGTACTTC. Its protein product is CASSEVTSGGSRSYEQYF.

The chain uses TRBV18 and TRBJ1-1; TRBD1 is a possible D gene (6 bases). The V end was cut by 3 bases, the J end by 4 bases, with 9 bases between. The CDR3 extends over 13 amino acids. The V gene's germline CDR1 is KGHSH and CDR2 LQKENI. CDR3 in DNA: TGTGCCAGCTCACCGAGGGGGAGCACTGAAGCTTTCTTT. Translating it yields CASSPRGSTEAFF.

The V gene is TRBV19, the J gene TRBJ1-3; the match to TRBD1 covers 9 bases. Germline CDR1 reads LNHDA; CDR2 reads SQIVND (reference sequence). The CDR3 has 16 amino acids. The trim removed 3 bases at V and 0 bases at J, leaving 3 bases unmatched. The CDR3 DNA follows: TGTGCCAGTAGTATGGGACAGGGCCGCTCTGGAAACACCATATATTTT. Translating it yields CASSMGQGRSGNTIYF.

This chain uses TRBV28 with TRBJ1-5, with D maybe TRBD1 (6 bases). Germline CDR1 MDHEN, CDR2 SYDVKM. The CDR3 runs to 18 residues. V shed 7 bases and J shed 1 base, with 23 bases lying between them. The chain's CDR3 is CASTPQGKGFRSNQPQHF. For the CDR3, the DNA is TGTGCCAGCACCCCACAGGGAAAGGGATTTCGGAGCAATCAGCCCCAGCATTTT.

The CDR3 protein is CASSQEGGDHYNEQFF. The CDR3, as DNA: TGTGCCAGCAGCCAAGAGGGAGGAGACCACTACAATGAGCAGTTCTTC. The chain recombines TRBV3-1 (or the pseudogene TRBV3-2) with TRBJ2-1; tentative D call: TRBD2 (6 bases). Germline-derived CDR1 and CDR2 are LGHDT and YNNKEL (reference sequence). The length of the CDR3 is 16 residues. Trimming stripped 0 bases from V and 3 bases from J, with 12 bases between.

This chain uses TRBV28 with TRBJ1-2; D is possibly TRBD1 (5 bases). Germline CDR1 reads MDHEN; CDR2 reads SYDVKM. The ends were cut back, 3 bases at V and 7 bases at J, with 15 bases in the middle. The CDR3 has 14 amino acids. CDR3 amino acids: CASSLGGRAGGYTF. Written as DNA, the CDR3 is TGTGCCAGCAGTTTGGGAGGCAGGGCGGGTGGCTACACCTTC.

The rearrangement links TRBV19 to TRBJ2-7, with TRBD1 identical over 12 bases. The J segment lost 4 bases and the V segment lost 5 bases, leaving 9 bases of the junction unmatched. CDR1 is LNHDA, CDR2 SQIVND, per germline (reference sequence). The CDR3 spans 16 residues. CDR3 sequence: CASSPRDRGRGYEQYF. As DNA, the CDR3 is TGTGCCAGTAGTCCCCGGGACAGGGGGCGCGGTTACGAGCAGTACTTC. The variable domain in full, completed from reference TRBV19 and TRBJ2-7, reads DGGITQSPKYLFRKEGQNVTLSCEQNLNHDAMYWYRQDPGQGLRLIYYSQIVNDFQKGDIAEGYSVSREKKESFPLTVTSAQKNPTAFYLCASSPRDRGRGYEQYFGPGTRLTVT.

This sequence joins TRBV19 and TRBJ1-1; TRBD1 might be the D (5 bases). Trimming left V 5 bases short and J 0 bases short, with 13 bases between. This CDR3 is built from 15 residues. Germline V gene data show CDR1 as LNHDA and CDR2 as SQIVND (reference sequence). The CDR3 nucleotides read TGTGCCAGTAGTTCCCAGGGTTTGTTGAACACTGAAGCTTTCTTT. Amino acids: CASSSQGLLNTEAFF.

The J gene is TRBJ2-4, the V gene TRBV19; 14 positions agree with TRBD2. Germline values: CDR1 LNHDA, CDR2 SQIVND (reference sequence). The trim removed 4 bases at V and 1 base at J, leaving 9 bases unmatched. The CDR3 spans 19 residues. In nucleotides, the CDR3 is TGTGCCAGTAGTAAAGGGTGGACTAGCGGGGGGTTGGCCAAAAACATTCAGTACTTC. This translates into CASSKGWTSGGLAKNIQYF.

This rearrangement joins TRBV19 to TRBJ1-6; 9 nucleotides line up with TRBD1. The J segment lost 6 bases and the V segment lost 6 bases, leaving 6 bases of the junction unmatched. In germline, CDR1 is LNHDA, CDR2 SQIVND (reference sequence). This CDR3 is built from 15 residues. The CDR3 region has the DNA TGTGCCAGTAGGGGGACAGGGAGCCTTAATTCACCCCTCCACTTT. Amino acid sequence: CASRGTGSLNSPLHF.

The rearrangement uses TRBV3-1 (or the pseudogene TRBV3-2) and TRBJ2-7, with D maybe TRBD1 (6 bases). This CDR3 spans 14 amino acids. The ends were cut back, 4 bases at V and 3 bases at J, with 13 bases in the middle. Germline V gives CDR1 LGHDT, CDR2 YNNKEL (reference sequence). CDR3 sequence (DNA): TGTGCCAGCAGCCCCGACAGGCCTAACTACGAGCAGTACTTC. This gives the protein CASSPDRPNYEQYF.

The chain links TRBV5-4 to TRBJ2-5; 11 nucleotides line up with TRBD1. Germline V lookup: CDR1 SGHNT, CDR2 YYREEE (reference sequence). This CDR3 comprises 16 residues. After removal of 1 base from V and 5 bases from J, the junction contained 7 bases not matched to a gene. The CDR3 DNA reads as TGTGCCAGCAGCTTGTCCGGCGGGACAGGGGGGGAGACCCAGTACTTC. Amino acids: CASSLSGGTGGETQYF.

This clone was seen just once. The chain joins TRBV6-1 to TRBJ2-1, with TRBD2 matching over 16 bases. The CDR3 has 19 residues. From germline, CDR1 is MNHNS and CDR2 SASEGT. J lost 3 bases, V lost 2 bases, and 7 bases had no gene match. CDR3 sequence: CASSEHGTSGGALYNEQFF. In DNA, the CDR3 is TGTGCCAGCAGTGAACATGGGACTAGCGGGGGGGCCCTCTACAATGAGCAGTTCTTC.

This rearrangement joins TRBV5-1 to TRBJ1-1; weak D call: TRBD1 (6 bases). Trimming shortened V by 3 bases and J by 2 bases, and 14 bases separated the two germline ends. Germline V gives CDR1 SGHRS, CDR2 YFSETQ. This CDR3 contains 15 residues. In nucleotides, the CDR3 is TGCGCCAGCAGCTCCAGGGGACAACAAAACACTGAAGCTTTCTTT. Its protein product is CASSSRGQQNTEAFF.

This clone was observed at least ten times. The chain's CDR3 is CASSLAGGSPLHF. As DNA, the CDR3 is TGTGCCAGCAGCTTAGCCGGCGGGTCACCCCTCCACTTT. This chain uses TRBV11-2 with TRBJ1-6; D remains ambiguous. V was pared by 1 base and J by 10 bases, with 8 bases between. There are 13 residues in the CDR3. Germline V gives CDR1 SGHAT, CDR2 FQNNGV.

The V gene is TRBV5-8, the J gene TRBJ2-7; no clear D gene. V lost 9 bases to trimming and J lost 5 bases, with 18 bases between them. Germline CDR1 is SGHTS and CDR2 is YDEGEE. The CDR3 totals 13 residues. CDR3 DNA sequence: TGTGCCAACCGTAAAACGGGTGTCGACGAGCAGTACTTC. It translates to CANRKTGVDEQYF.

The rearrangement links TRBV4-1 to TRBJ2-5; D might be TRBD2 (6 bases). V was shortened by 2 bases and J by 2 bases, with 9 bases between the two germline ends. Germline CDR1 reads MGHRA; CDR2 reads YSYEKL. The CDR3 is made up of 14 amino acids. CDR3 protein: CASSQTGLQETQYF. The CDR3 nucleotides read TGCGCCAGCAGCCAAACAGGACTACAAGAGACCCAGTACTTC.

The chain couples TRBV3-1 (or the pseudogene TRBV3-2) to TRBJ1-5; D perhaps matches TRBD1 (6 bases). Trimming shortened V by 4 bases and J by 7 bases, and 17 bases separated the two germline ends. This CDR3 region has 15 residues. Germline loops: CDR1 LGHDT, CDR2 YNNKEL (reference sequence). Here the CDR3 DNA reads TGTGCCAGCAGCCTCGCCGGGACGGGGGGCCAGCCCCAGCATTTT. Translation: CASSLAGTGGQPQHF.

V is TRBV7-9 and J is TRBJ1-1; 7 positions agree with TRBD1. V shed 4 bases, J shed 8 bases, and the junction held 10 bases outside the gene matches. Germline V lookup: CDR1 SEHNR, CDR2 FQNEAQ (reference sequence). The CDR3 runs to 14 residues. This chain's CDR3 is CASSSKGTGEEAFF. In DNA form, the CDR3 reads TGTGCCAGCAGCTCCAAGGGCACAGGGGAAGAAGCTTTCTTT. Full variable domain (remainder filled in from reference TRBV7-9 and TRBJ1-1): DTGVSQNPRHKITKRGQNVTFRCDPISEHNRLYWYRQTLGQGPEFLTYFQNEAQLEKSRLLSDRFSAERPKGSFSTLEIQRTEQGDSAMYLCASSSKGTGEEAFFGQGTRLTVV.

The chain has TRBV21-1 and TRBJ1-5. TRBV21-1 corresponds to a pseudogene. The CDR3 has 15 residues. The CDR3, as DNA: TGTGCCAGCAGCAATGTGGGGGACTCTAATCAGCCCCAGCATTTT. Translating gives CASSNVGDSNQPQHF.

The genes are TRBV9 and TRBJ2-7; tentatively, D is TRBD1 (6 bases). V was cut by 8 bases and J by 6 bases, with 21 bases left in between. Germline V CDR1 and CDR2: SGDLS, YYNGEE. The length of the CDR3 is 14 residues. Here the CDR3 reads CARTPDRVKGEQYF. The CDR3 DNA follows: TGTGCCAGGACCCCGGACAGAGTCAAAGGCGAGCAGTACTTC.